This record looks at one TCR beta chain sequence and its context. No antigen is known for it. Treatment of the sample: oral pan-JAK inhibitor, 5-10 mg twice daily. Extracted RNA was reverse transcribed into cDNA, the sequencing template. Profiled with immunoSEQ multiplex PCR; TCRdb holds only in-frame clones, not every one. This table has around 270,000 clones, roughly 64% appearing once. This sample is part of a study of CD8+ T cells in alopecia areata. Study background: Among treated patients, oral tofacitinib was administered at 5 to 10 mg twice daily.

Study results and limitations: Greater clonality was observed in lesional scalp samples, especially alopecia totalis/universalis, versus normal scalp.

Specimen: CD4+ T cells sorted from blood, collected at week 24, from a patient treated with tofacitinib. The sequence was collected from a human donor with alopecia areata.

The chain's CDR3 is CSVVAVSGEKLFF. CDR3 coding DNA: TGCAGCGTTGTTGCGGTATCGGGTGAAAAACTGTTTTTT. The rearrangement uses TRBV29-1 and TRBJ1-4; no reliable D call. The CDR3 length is 13 residues. Germline CDR1 and CDR2: SQVTM and ANQGSEA. V lost 4 bases and J lost 7, with 13 bases in between.